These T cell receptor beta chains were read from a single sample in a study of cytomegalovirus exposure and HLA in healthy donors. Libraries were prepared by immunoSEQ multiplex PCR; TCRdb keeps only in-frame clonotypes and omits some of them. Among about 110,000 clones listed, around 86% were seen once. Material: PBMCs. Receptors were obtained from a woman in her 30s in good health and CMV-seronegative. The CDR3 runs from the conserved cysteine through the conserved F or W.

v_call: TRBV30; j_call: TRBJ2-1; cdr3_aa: CAWTGPDLLQNEQFF
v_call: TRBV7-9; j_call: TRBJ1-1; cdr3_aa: CSSSLWSGGGNTEAFF
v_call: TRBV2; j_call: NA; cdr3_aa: CASSVAGARAPLFRPKHYEQYF
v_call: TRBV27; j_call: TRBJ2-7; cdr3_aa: CASSFSGKNSYEQYF
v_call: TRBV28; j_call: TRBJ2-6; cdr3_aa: CTSSSRPGNGANVLTF
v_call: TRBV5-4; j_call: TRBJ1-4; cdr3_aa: CASSTGGTNEKLFF
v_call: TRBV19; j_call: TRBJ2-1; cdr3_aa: CASRSRASGSSGSYNEQFF
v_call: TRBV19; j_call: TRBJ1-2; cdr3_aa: CASRSVPGYTF
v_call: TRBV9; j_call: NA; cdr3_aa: CASSVSRGPYEQYF
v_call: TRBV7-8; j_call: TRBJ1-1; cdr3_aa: CASSPPVGSAEAFF
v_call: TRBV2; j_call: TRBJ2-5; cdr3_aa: CASRFSRGETQYF
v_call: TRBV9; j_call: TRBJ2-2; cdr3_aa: CASSVATGVSTGELFF
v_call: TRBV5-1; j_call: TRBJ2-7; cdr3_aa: CASSLGGGEQYF
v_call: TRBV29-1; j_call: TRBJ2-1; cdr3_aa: CSVVGSVSHYNEQFF
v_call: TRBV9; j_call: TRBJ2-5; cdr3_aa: CASSVGAGAEETQYF
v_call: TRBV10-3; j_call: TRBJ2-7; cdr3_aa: CAISPRGGYYEQYF
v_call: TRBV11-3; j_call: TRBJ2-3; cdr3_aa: CASSLVGGQGATDTQYF
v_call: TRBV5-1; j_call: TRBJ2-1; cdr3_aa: CASSSPGLRVGEQFF
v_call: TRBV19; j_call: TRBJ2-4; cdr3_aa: CASSIGLAEAKNIQYF
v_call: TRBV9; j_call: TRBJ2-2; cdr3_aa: CASSARTGNTGELFF
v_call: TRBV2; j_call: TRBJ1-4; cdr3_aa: CASTTGTGEAITNEKLFF
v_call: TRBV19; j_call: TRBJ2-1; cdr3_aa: CASSIIASSYNEQFF
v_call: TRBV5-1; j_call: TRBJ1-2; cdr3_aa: CASSPGQGTNYGYTF
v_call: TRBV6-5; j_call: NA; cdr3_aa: CASSYQGLAPTREQYF
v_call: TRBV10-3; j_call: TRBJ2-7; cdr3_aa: CAISEKDRGSSYEQYF
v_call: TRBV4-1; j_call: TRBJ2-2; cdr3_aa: CASSQATGWTGELFF
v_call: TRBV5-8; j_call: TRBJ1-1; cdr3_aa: CASSYRQGEAFF
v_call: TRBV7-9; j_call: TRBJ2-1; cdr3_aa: CASSQGGQEQFF